This T cell receptor beta chain was profiled in a study of radiotherapy plus CTLA-4 blockade in lung cancer. Background on the study: Objective responses were documented in 15% to 20% of patients, with disease control in approximately 31%.

Generated by immunoSEQ multiplex PCR, the TCRdb table keeps only in-frame clones and is missing some. The table lists 50,000 to 70,000 clones, about three quarters of them singletons. Those with chemo-refractory metastatic non-small-cell lung cancer were treated with focal radiation combined with CTLA-4 blockade using ipilimumab. Germline V lookup: CDR1 SGHNT, CDR2 YYREEE (reference sequence). Trimming removed 0 bases from V and 1 base from J; junction bases left unmatched: 2. The CDR3 length is 15 residues. The V and J genes are TRBV5-4 and TRBJ2-3; 7 bases are shared with TRBD2. The starting material was peripheral blood, obtained from a patient treated with radiotherapy plus ipilimumab. The sequence derives from a human donor with non-small cell lung cancer who had a partial response to radiotherapy plus ipilimumab. In nucleotides, the CDR3 is TGTGCCAGCAGCTTGGAAACTAGCGGCACAGATACGCAGTATTTT. Amino acid sequence: CASSLETSGTDTQYF. Complete variable domain (other parts from reference TRBV5-4 and TRBJ2-3): ETGVTQSPTHLIKTRGQQVTLRCSSQSGHNTVSWYQQALGQGPQFIFQYYREEENGRGNFPPRFSGLQFPNYSSELNVNALELDDSALYLCASSLETSGTDTQYFGPGTRLTVL.